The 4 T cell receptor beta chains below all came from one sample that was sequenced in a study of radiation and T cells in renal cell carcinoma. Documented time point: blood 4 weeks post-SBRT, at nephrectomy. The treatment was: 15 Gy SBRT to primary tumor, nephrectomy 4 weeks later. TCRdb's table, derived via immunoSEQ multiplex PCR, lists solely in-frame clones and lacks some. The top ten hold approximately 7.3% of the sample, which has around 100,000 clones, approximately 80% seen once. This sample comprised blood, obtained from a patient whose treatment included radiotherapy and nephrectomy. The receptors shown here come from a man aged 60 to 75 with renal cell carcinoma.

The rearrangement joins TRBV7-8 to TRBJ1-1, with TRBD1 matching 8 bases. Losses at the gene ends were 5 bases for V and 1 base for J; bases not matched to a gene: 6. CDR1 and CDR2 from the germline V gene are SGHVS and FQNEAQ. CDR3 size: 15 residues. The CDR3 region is CASSRPGTGNTEAFF. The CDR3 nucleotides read TGTGCCAGCAGCCGGCCCGGGACAGGGAACACTGAAGCTTTCTTT.

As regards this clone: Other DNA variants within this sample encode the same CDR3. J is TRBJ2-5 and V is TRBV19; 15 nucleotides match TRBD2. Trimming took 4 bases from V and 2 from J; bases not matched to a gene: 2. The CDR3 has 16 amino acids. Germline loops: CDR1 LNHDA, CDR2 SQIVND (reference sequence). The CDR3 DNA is TGTGCCAGTAGTACCGGACTAGCGGGAGGGCAAGAGACCCAGTACTTC. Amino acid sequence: CASSTGLAGGQETQYF.

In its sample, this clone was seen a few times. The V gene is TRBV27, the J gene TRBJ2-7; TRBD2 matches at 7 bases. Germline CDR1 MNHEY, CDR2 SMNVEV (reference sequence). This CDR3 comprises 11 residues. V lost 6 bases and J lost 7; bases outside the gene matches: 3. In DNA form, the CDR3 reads TGTGCCAGCAGGACTAGCTGGGAGCAGTACTTC. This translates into CASRTSWEQYF.

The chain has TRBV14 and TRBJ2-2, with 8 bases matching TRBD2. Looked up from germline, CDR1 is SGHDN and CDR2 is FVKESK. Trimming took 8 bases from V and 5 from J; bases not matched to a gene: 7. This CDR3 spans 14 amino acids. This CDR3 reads CASLRGAGTGELFF. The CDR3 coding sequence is TGTGCCAGCCTGCGGGGGGCGGGTACCGGGGAGCTGTTTTTT.